This TCR beta chain was sequenced in a study of shared clonotypes between healthy human individuals. Germline V lookup: CDR1 SGDLS, CDR2 YYNGEE. The V end lost 3 bases, the J end lost 1 base, and 7 bases lay between the germline ends. The CDR3 length is 13 residues. The study's findings and limits: Generation of non-shared clonotypes was less probable than generation of clonotypes shared by all four donors. Some naive CD4 clonotypes, roughly 5%, turned up in common across several donors.

A remark on this clone: The target antigen is unknown.

This was a deep-level run. Produced via immunoSEQ multiplex PCR; TCRdb's table is partial and in-frame only. The sample includes roughly 700,000 clones, about 74% of them seen just once. From CD4+ cells came CD45RA+ naive and CD45RA-negative memory subsets. The chain uses TRBV9 and TRBJ1-2; D not resolved. Sample: memory CD4+ T cells sorted from blood. Described subset: CD45RA-negative fraction. This receptor was identified in a woman aged 25 to 39 in good health. The CDR3 sequence: CASSAQRNYGYTF. The CDR3 DNA follows: TGTGCCAGCAGCGCACAGCGTAACTATGGCTACACCTTC.